Below, 30 T cell receptor beta chains from the same sample are listed, as sequenced in a study of Ad26.COV2.S vaccination and SARS-CoV-2 variants. The data were produced by immunoSEQ multiplex PCR, yet TCRdb's version contains in-frame clones alone and is incomplete. The table lists around 320,000 clones, around 87% of them singletons. The sample's treatment: approximately 18 received Ad26.COV2.S at low or high dose, single or two shots; roughly five received placebo; per-sample allocation not given. Day 63 after the first injection of vaccine or placebo was the sampling time. Here the sequenced sample was peripheral blood, taken in a trial of Ad26.COV2.S vaccine versus placebo. All receptors come from a person aged 18-65 years who received the Ad26.COV2.S COVID-19 vaccine or a placebo.

V is TRBV21-1 and J is TRBJ2-7; whether TRBD1, the table's D call, matches the DNA was not checked. TRBV21-1 is a pseudogene segment. This CDR3 region has 16 residues. CDR3 in amino acids: CASSKVPDRDSGEQYF. Written as DNA, the CDR3 is TGTGCCAGCAGCAAAGTTCCGGACAGGGATTCGGGAGAGCAGTACTTC.

This sequence joins TRBV3-1 (or the pseudogene TRBV3-2) and TRBJ2-7, with D possibly matching TRBD1 (5 bases). V lost 2 bases and J lost 3, with 11 bases in between. This CDR3 is built from 14 residues. Germline V CDR1 and CDR2: LGHDT, YNNKEL (reference sequence). CDR3 protein: CASSQRRTNYEQYF. The CDR3 coding sequence is TGTGCCAGCAGCCAACGACGGACAAACTACGAGCAGTACTTC.

The chain recombines TRBV27 with TRBJ1-6; 7 positions match TRBD1. CDR3 size: 16 residues. Germline V gives CDR1 MNHEY, CDR2 SMNVEV (reference sequence). V was clipped by 2 bases and J by 10 bases; unmatched bases: 11. The CDR3 here is CASSLTGVAWGSPLHF. The CDR3 DNA is TGTGCCAGCAGTTTAACAGGGGTTGCATGGGGGTCACCCCTCCACTTT.

The chain joins TRBV20-1 to TRBJ2-7; D not resolved. The CDR3 extends over 12 amino acids. Germline V CDR1 and CDR2: DFQATT, SNEGSKA (reference sequence). The V and J ends lost 3 bases and 3 bases respectively, with 9 bases between them. The CDR3, as DNA: TGCAGTGCTAGTAATTCGTACTACGAGCAGTACTTC. It codes for CSASNSYYEQYF.

This chain connects TRBV5-6 to TRBJ2-1, with 7 positions matching TRBD1. The junction had 0 bases not matched to a gene; V was cut back by 0 bases and J by 6 bases. The CDR3 has 13 residues. Germline V gives CDR1 SGHDT, CDR2 YYEEEE. The DNA of the CDR3 is TGTGCCAGCAGCTTGGACAGGGGCAATGAGCAGTTCTTC. It yields the protein CASSLDRGNEQFF.

The chain couples TRBV6-5 to TRBJ2-5; 7 bases are shared with TRBD2. The CDR3 is 15 residues long. Trimming cost V 2 bases and J 1 base; bases outside gene matches: 4. The germline V gene encodes CDR1 MNHEY and CDR2 SVGAGI. The CDR3: CASSYLSGVQETQYF. CDR3 DNA sequence: TGTGCCAGCAGTTACCTGAGCGGGGTCCAAGAGACCCAGTACTTC.

The V gene is TRBV10-3, the J gene TRBJ1-5; D perhaps matches TRBD1 (6 bases). CDR1 and CDR2 from the germline V gene are ENHRY and SYGVKD. Trimming stripped 2 bases from V and 1 base from J, with 6 bases between. This CDR3 has 14 residues. CDR3 in DNA: TGTGCCATCAGTGAGGGGACAAGCAATCAGCCCCAGCATTTT. This encodes CAISEGTSNQPQHF.

The chain uses TRBV2 and TRBJ1-3; D is possibly TRBD1 (5 bases). Trimming cost V 7 bases and J 2 bases, with 9 bases left between them. The CDR3 runs to 13 residues. Germline V gene sequence: CDR1 SNHLY, CDR2 FYNNEI. The CDR3: CASKGSPGNTIYF. The CDR3 DNA follows: TGTGCCAGCAAGGGGTCCCCTGGAAACACCATATATTTT.

CDR3 bases: TGTGCCAGCAACGGGCACGGGGAGCTGTTTTTT. Protein: CASNGHGELFF. The gene calls are TRBV3-1 (or the pseudogene TRBV3-2) and TRBJ2-2; no definite D call. Germline CDR1 is LGHDT and CDR2 is YNNKEL (reference sequence). There are 11 residues in the CDR3. V lost 7 bases, J lost 7 bases, and 7 bases lay in between.

The genes are TRBV29-1 and TRBJ1-1, with 8 bases aligning to TRBD1. With V trimmed by 8 bases and J by 11 bases, 10 bases remained unmatched. The germline gives CDR1 SQVTM, CDR2 ANQGSEA. The CDR3 is 11 amino acids. The CDR3 is CSLSTGVAAFF. The CDR3 nucleotides read TGCAGCTTATCGACAGGGGTAGCCGCTTTCTTT.

The chain combines TRBV5-8 with TRBJ2-7, with D maybe TRBD1 (5 bases). Germline values: CDR1 SGHTS, CDR2 YDEGEE. This CDR3 is built from 14 residues. Trimming took off 2 bases at V and 5 bases at J, with 14 bases between the two ends. The CDR3 loop is CASSLRTGFNEQYF. CDR3 coding DNA: TGTGCCAGCAGCTTAAGAACAGGTTTCAACGAGCAGTACTTC.

For the CDR3, the DNA is TGTGCCTGGAATAGTGTGTGGACCGGGGAGCTGTTTTTT. It is translated as CAWNSVWTGELFF. The chain combines TRBV30 with TRBJ2-2; D is unresolved. V was trimmed by 4 bases and J by 5 bases, leaving 11 bases between them. Germline V gene sequence: CDR1 GTSNPN, CDR2 SVGIG (reference sequence). The CDR3 is 13 amino acids.

The V call is TRBV6-5, the J call TRBJ1-5; D uncertain. CDR3 length equals 15 residues. Germline-derived CDR1 and CDR2 are MNHEY and SVGAGI. Trimming pared 6 bases from V and 4 bases from J, leaving 16 bases between. This CDR3 is CASRPQMGRNQPQHF. Written as DNA, the CDR3 is TGTGCCAGCAGACCCCAGATGGGCAGAAATCAGCCCCAGCATTTT.

The chain uses TRBV29-1 and TRBJ2-5; no clear D gene. CDR3 length: 13 amino acids. Trimming left V 4 bases short and J 1 base short, with 10 bases between. Germline CDR1 is SQVTM and CDR2 is ANQGSEA. The CDR3: CSVGVGSQETQYF. The CDR3 nucleotides are TGCAGCGTTGGCGTGGGGTCCCAAGAGACCCAGTACTTC.

This clone was counted once. V and J are TRBV15 and TRBJ2-1, with TRBD2 identical over 14 bases. Germline CDR1 LNHNV, CDR2 YYDKDF (reference sequence). The CDR3 spans 17 residues. V was clipped by 1 base and J by 4 bases; unmatched bases: 3. The CDR3 DNA is TGTGCCACCAGCAGAGGACTAGCGGGGGGGCAATACAATGAGCAGTTCTTC. This translates into CATSRGLAGGQYNEQFF.

CDR3 DNA: TGTGCCAGGTCCGCCCCAGACAGCAGCCAAGCTTTCTCGGACAGAACAACTAATGAAAAACTGTTTTTT. It specifies CARSAPDSSQAFSDRTTNEKLFF. The gene calls are TRBV3-1 (or the pseudogene TRBV3-2) and TRBJ1-4; maybe TRBD1 (6 bases). The CDR3 runs to 23 residues. The germline V gene encodes CDR1 LGHDT and CDR2 YNNKEL (reference sequence). Trimming stripped 9 bases from V and 0 bases from J, with 38 bases between.

This chain links TRBV27 with TRBJ1-4; D uncertain. V lost 7 bases and J lost 8, with 20 bases in between. The CDR3 is made up of 15 amino acids. Germline CDR1 and CDR2: MNHEY and SMNVEV (reference sequence). For the CDR3, the DNA is TGTGCCAGCACCGTATATGGAAGGAAACGGGAAAAACTGTTTTTT. As protein: CASTVYGRKREKLFF.

The chain has TRBV11-1 and TRBJ2-1; 14 nucleotides line up with TRBD2. The CDR3 extends over 15 amino acids. Germline V CDR1 and CDR2: SGHAT, FQDESV (reference sequence). The V and J ends lost 5 bases and 8 bases, in that order; junction bases with no gene match: 5. As DNA, the CDR3 is TGTGCCAGCAGCCCTCGGACTAGCGGGGGGTATGAGCAGTTCTTC. Its protein is CASSPRTSGGYEQFF.

J is TRBJ1-4 and V is TRBV7-9, with TRBD1 matching 7 bases. This CDR3 spans 14 amino acids. Germline values: CDR1 SEHNR, CDR2 FQNEAQ (reference sequence). Losses at the gene ends were 6 bases for V and 7 bases for J; bases not matched to a gene: 8. CDR3 sequence reads: CASSSGTVGEKLFF. CDR3 nucleotides: TGTGCCAGCAGTTCAGGGACAGTGGGTGAAAAACTGTTTTTT.

V and J are TRBV6-5 and TRBJ2-1, with D perhaps matching TRBD1 (6 bases). The CDR3 totals 13 residues. Germline V gene data show CDR1 as MNHEY and CDR2 as SVGAGI. Trimming took 6 bases from V and 1 from J, leaving 7 bases between them. The chain's CDR3 is CASSDRSYNEQFF. CDR3 DNA sequence: TGTGCCAGCAGCGACAGGTCCTACAATGAGCAGTTCTTC.

On this clone: Other DNA sequences in this sample translate to the same CDR3. The chain has TRBV27 and TRBJ1-1; 8 positions agree with TRBD1. The CDR3 is made up of 13 amino acids. V dropped 4 bases and J dropped 7; count of bases not matched to a gene: 5. The V gene's germline CDR1 is MNHEY and CDR2 SMNVEV (reference sequence). The CDR3 coding sequence is TGTGCCAGCAGTTCCGGGACAGGCTTTGAAGCTTTCTTT. The encoded protein is CASSSGTGFEAFF.

This clone was seen more than once but under ten times. The rearrangement links TRBV11-3 to TRBJ2-2; D uncertain. The CDR3 is 12 amino acids. With 5 bases removed from V and 7 bases from J, the gap between germline ends came to 8 bases. Germline lookup yields CDR1 SGHNT and CDR2 YENEEA. CDR3 region: CASSPKFGELFF. CDR3 bases: TGTGCCAGCAGCCCCAAATTCGGGGAGCTGTTTTTT.

V gene TRBV6-4 combines with J gene TRBJ1-6; 9 nucleotides agree with TRBD1. The CDR3 covers 15 residues. Germline V gene lookup returns CDR1 MRHNA and CDR2 SNTAGT. V shed 4 bases, J shed 3 bases, and the junction held 1 base outside the gene matches. CDR3 bases: TGTGCCAGCAGTGTGGACAGGGGCTATAATTCACCCCTCCACTTT. It yields the protein CASSVDRGYNSPLHF.

The rearrangement links TRBV5-6 to TRBJ1-2; 7 positions agree with TRBD1. J gave up 7 bases and V 1 base, and 4 bases lay outside the gene matches. This CDR3 region has 13 residues. CDR1 is SGHDT, CDR2 YYEEEE, per germline. Here the CDR3 DNA reads TGTGCCAGCAGCTTGCCTGACAGGGTTGGCTACACCTTC. It is translated as CASSLPDRVGYTF. The full variable domain, rest sourced from reference TRBV5-6 and TRBJ1-2, is DAGVTQSPTHLIKTRGQQVTLRCSPKSGHDTVSWYQQALGQGPQFIFQYYEEEERQRGNFPDRFSGHQFPNYSSELNVNALLLGDSALYLCASSLPDRVGYTFGSGTRLTVV.

This chain connects TRBV5-4 to TRBJ2-7; 11 bases line up with TRBD2. CDR1 and CDR2 from the germline V gene are SGHNT and YYREEE (reference sequence). V lost 3 bases and J lost 5; bases outside the gene matches: 7. CDR3 length equals 15 residues. CDR3 sequence reads: CASSSLAGGFDEQYF. CDR3 in DNA: TGTGCCAGCAGCTCCTTAGCGGGGGGGTTCGACGAGCAGTACTTC.

This chain links TRBV5-4 with TRBJ2-5; 7 positions match TRBD1. Germline CDR1 and CDR2: SGHNT and YYREEE (reference sequence). This CDR3 region has 13 residues. Losses at the gene ends were 1 base for V and 4 bases for J; bases not matched to a gene: 1. The CDR3 loop is CASSLRDRETQYF. The CDR3 DNA follows: TGTGCCAGCAGCTTGAGGGACAGAGAGACCCAGTACTTC.

The chain combines TRBV9 with TRBJ2-1, with TRBD1 matching over 8 bases. Germline assignment: CDR1 SGDLS and CDR2 YYNGEE. The CDR3 consists of 15 residues. V was pared by 4 bases and J by 4 bases, with 7 bases of the junction left unmatched. CDR3 sequence reads: CASSPQGTGYNEQFF. In DNA, the CDR3 is TGTGCCAGCAGCCCTCAGGGGACAGGATACAATGAGCAGTTCTTC.

J is TRBJ2-7 and V is TRBV18; D may be TRBD1 (6 bases). Germline CDR1 is KGHSH and CDR2 is LQKENI. This CDR3 region has 16 residues. The ends were cut back, 0 bases at V and 2 bases at J, with 14 bases in the middle. The CDR3 loop reads CASSPPTVDRAYEQYF. Here the CDR3 DNA reads TGTGCCAGCTCACCACCCACCGTGGACAGAGCCTACGAGCAGTACTTC.

The chain is built from TRBV7-2 and TRBJ2-5, with a possible D match to TRBD2 (6 bases). The CDR3 runs 13 residues. The germline V gene has CDR1 SGHTA and CDR2 FQGNSA. V dropped 2 bases and J dropped 5 bases, with 9 bases sitting between them. The CDR3 nucleotides read TGTGCCAGCAGCTTAAAAGGGAGGGAGACCCAGTACTTC. The encoded protein is CASSLKGRETQYF. Variable domain in full (rest from reference TRBV7-2 and TRBJ2-5): GAGVSQSPSNKVTEKGKDVELRCDPISGHTALYWYRQSLGQGLEFLIYFQGNSAPDKSGLPSDRFSAERTGGSVSTLTIQRTQQEDSAVYLCASSLKGRETQYFGPGTRLLVL.

The chain employs TRBV15 and TRBJ2-7; TRBD2 is a possible D gene (7 bases). The CDR3 covers 12 residues. Deletions cut 6 bases from V and 10 bases from J, with 16 bases between. Per germline, CDR1 LNHNV and CDR2 YYDKDF (reference sequence). This CDR3 reads CATSGRDTKQYF. CDR3 in DNA: TGTGCCACCAGTGGGAGGGACACCAAACAGTACTTC.